These 2 T cell receptor beta chains share one sample of origin, sequenced in a study of blood T cell repertoires in COVID-19. Profiling relied on immunoSEQ multiplex PCR, and the TCRdb table lists in-frame clones only, not all of them. The sample lists 200,000 to 300,000 clones, around 84% seen once, with 3.5% to 5% in the top ten. The sequenced sample consisted of peripheral blood. These receptors originate from a man aged 55 to 70 with acute or convalescent COVID-19.

The rearrangement joins TRBV19 to TRBJ2-2; 13 nucleotides match TRBD2. Germline-derived CDR1 and CDR2 are LNHDA and SQIVND (reference sequence). V trimming: 6 bases; J trimming: 7 bases; junction bases outside the gene matches: 14. This CDR3 spans 18 amino acids. The CDR3 reads CASRPSFGLAGVFGELFF. DNA for the CDR3: TGTGCCAGTAGGCCTTCTTTCGGACTAGCGGGAGTTTTCGGGGAGCTGTTTTTT.

This clone was seen once. The rearrangement joins TRBV5-8 to TRBJ1-5, with TRBD1 matching over 7 bases. This CDR3 comprises 16 residues. V dropped 1 base and J dropped 2; count of bases not matched to a gene: 6. Germline V gene data show CDR1 as SGHTS and CDR2 as YDEGEE. CDR3 protein: CASSLYIQGGNQPQHF. DNA for the CDR3: TGTGCCAGCAGCTTGTATATTCAGGGGGGCAATCAGCCCCAGCATTTT.